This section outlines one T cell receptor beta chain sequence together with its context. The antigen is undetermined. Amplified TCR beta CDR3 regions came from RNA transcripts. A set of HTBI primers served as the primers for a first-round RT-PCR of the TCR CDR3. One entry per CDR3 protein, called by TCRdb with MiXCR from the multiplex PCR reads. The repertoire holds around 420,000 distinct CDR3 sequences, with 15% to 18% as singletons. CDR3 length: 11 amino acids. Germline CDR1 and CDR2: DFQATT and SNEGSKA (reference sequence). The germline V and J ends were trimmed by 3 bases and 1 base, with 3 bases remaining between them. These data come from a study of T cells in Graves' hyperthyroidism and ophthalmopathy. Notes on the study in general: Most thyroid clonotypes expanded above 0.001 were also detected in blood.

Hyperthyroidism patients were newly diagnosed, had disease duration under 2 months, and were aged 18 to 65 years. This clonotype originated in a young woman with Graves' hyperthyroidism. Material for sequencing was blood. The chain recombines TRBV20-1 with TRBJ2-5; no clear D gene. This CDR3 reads CSASRQETQYF. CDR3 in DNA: TGCAGTGCTAGCCGCCAAGAGACCCAGTACTTC.